The text below deals with one T cell receptor (beta chain). The CDR3 totals 15 residues. Trimming left V 4 bases short and J 1 base short, with 13 bases between. Germline-derived CDR1 and CDR2 are SGHAT and FQNNGV. This sample stems from a study of hypomethylating agent response in myelodysplastic syndrome. Repertoires were generated with immunoSEQ multiplex PCR, while TCRdb's copy carries only in-frame clones and drops some. The sample lists 7,000 or so clones; around 87% were seen once. The clonotype was recovered from a human donor with myelodysplastic syndrome. Sequenced material: bone marrow, taken before or after starting hypomethylating agent treatment for myelodysplastic syndrome (not recorded which). The genes are TRBV11-2 and TRBJ2-5; D uncertain. CDR3: CASSSDPGPQETQYF. CDR3 nucleotides: TGTGCCAGCAGCTCCGACCCGGGCCCCCAAGAGACCCAGTACTTC.